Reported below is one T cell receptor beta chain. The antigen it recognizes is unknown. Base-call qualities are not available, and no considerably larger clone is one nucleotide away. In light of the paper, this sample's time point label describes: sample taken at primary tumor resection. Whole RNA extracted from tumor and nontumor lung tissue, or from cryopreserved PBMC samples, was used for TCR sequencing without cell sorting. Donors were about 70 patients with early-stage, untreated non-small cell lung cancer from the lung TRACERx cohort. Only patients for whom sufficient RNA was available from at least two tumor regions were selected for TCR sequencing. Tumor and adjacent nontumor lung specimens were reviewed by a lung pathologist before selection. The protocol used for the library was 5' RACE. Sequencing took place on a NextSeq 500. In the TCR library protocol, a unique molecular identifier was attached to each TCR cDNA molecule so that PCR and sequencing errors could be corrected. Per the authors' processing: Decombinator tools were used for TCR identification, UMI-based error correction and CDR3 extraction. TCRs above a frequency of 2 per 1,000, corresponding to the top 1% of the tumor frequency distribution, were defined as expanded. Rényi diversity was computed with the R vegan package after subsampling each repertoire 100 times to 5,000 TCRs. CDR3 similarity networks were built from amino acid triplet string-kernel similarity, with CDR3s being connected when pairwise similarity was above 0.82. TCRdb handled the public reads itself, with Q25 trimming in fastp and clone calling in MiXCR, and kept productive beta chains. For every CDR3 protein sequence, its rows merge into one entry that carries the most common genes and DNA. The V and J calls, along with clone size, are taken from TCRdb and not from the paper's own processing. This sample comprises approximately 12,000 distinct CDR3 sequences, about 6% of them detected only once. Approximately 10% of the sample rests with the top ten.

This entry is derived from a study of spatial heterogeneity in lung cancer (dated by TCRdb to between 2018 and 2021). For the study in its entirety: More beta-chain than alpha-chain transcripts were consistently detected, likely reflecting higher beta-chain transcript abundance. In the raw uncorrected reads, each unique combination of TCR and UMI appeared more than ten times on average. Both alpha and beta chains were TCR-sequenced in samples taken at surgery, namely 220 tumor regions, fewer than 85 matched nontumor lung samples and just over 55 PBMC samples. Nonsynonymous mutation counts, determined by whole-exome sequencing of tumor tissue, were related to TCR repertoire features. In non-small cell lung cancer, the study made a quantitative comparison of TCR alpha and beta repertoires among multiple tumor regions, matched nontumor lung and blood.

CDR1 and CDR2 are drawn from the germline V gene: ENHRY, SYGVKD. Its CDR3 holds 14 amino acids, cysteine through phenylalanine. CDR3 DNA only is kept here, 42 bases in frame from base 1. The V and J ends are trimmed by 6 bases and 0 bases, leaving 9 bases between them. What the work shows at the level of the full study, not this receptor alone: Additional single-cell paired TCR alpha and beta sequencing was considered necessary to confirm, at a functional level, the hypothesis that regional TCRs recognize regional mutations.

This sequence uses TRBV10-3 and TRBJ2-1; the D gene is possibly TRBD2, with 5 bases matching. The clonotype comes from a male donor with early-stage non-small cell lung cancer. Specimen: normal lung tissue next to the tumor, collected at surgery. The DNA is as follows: TGTGCCATCAGCACGGGGAGCTCCTACAATGAGCAGTTCTTC. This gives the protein CAISTGSSYNEQFF.